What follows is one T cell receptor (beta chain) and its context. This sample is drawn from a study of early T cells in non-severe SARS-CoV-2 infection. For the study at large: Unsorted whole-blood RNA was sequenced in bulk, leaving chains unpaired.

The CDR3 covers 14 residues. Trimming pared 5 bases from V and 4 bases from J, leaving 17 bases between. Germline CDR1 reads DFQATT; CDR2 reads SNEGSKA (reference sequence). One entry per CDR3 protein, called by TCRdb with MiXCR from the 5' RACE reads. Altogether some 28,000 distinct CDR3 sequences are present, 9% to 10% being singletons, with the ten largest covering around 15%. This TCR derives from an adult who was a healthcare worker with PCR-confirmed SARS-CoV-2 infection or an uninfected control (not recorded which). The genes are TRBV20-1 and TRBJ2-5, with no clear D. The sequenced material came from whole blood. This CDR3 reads CSALKYVSGETQYF. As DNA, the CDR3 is TGCAGTGCTTTGAAGTACGTTTCCGGAGAGACCCAGTACTTC.